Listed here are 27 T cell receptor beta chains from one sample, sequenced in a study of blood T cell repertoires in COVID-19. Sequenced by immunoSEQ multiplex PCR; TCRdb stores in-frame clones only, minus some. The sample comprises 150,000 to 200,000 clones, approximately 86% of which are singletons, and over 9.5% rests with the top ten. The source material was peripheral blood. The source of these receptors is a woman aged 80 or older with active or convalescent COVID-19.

The CDR3 sequence is CATSRGPLEKLFF. In DNA, the CDR3 is TGTGCCACCAGCAGAGGGCCGCTTGAAAAACTGTTTTTT. The chain carries TRBV15 and TRBJ1-4, with D uncertain. The CDR3 is 13 residues long. Germline CDR1 reads LNHNV; CDR2 reads YYDKDF (reference sequence). Trimming removed 1 base from V and 7 bases from J, with 7 bases in between.

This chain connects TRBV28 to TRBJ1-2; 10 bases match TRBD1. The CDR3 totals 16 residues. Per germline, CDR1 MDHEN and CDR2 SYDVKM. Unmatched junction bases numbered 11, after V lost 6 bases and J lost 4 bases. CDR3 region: CASSWPGQGTVYGYTF. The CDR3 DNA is TGTGCCAGCAGCTGGCCGGGACAGGGGACTGTCTATGGCTACACCTTC.

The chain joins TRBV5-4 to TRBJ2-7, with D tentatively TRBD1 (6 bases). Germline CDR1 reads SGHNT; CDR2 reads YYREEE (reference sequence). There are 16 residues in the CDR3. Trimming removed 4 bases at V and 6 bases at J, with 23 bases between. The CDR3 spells CASSPSQGPRRSEQYF. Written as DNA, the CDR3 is TGTGCCAGCAGCCCAAGCCAGGGGCCGAGACGTAGCGAGCAGTACTTC.

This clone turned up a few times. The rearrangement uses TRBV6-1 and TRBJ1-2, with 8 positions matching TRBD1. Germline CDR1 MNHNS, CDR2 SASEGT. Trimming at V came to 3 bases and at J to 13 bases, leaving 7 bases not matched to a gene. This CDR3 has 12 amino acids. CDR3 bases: TGTGCCAGCAGTGATTCAGGGGGCGCGGGCACCTTC. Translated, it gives CASSDSGGAGTF.

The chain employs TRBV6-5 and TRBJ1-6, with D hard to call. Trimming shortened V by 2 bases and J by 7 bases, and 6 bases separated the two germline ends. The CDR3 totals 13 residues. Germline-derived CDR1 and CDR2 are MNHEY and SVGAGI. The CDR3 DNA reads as TGTGCCAGCAGTTACGGGCTGAATTCACCCCTCCACTTT. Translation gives CASSYGLNSPLHF.

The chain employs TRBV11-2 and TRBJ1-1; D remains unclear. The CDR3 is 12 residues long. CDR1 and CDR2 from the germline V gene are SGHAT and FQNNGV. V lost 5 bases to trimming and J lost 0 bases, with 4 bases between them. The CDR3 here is CASSVMNTEAFF. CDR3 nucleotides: TGTGCCAGCAGCGTTATGAACACTGAAGCTTTCTTT. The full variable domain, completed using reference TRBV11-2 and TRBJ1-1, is EAGVAQSPRYKIIEKRQSVAFWCNPISGHATLYWYQQILGQGPKLLIQFQNNGVVDDSQLPKDRFSAERLKGVDSTLKIQPAKLEDSAVYLCASSVMNTEAFFGQGTRLTVV.

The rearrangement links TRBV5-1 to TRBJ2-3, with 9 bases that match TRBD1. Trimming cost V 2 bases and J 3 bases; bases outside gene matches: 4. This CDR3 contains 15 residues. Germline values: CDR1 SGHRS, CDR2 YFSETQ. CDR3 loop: CASSFGTGKTDTQYF. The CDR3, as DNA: TGCGCCAGCAGCTTCGGGACAGGGAAAACAGATACGCAGTATTTT.

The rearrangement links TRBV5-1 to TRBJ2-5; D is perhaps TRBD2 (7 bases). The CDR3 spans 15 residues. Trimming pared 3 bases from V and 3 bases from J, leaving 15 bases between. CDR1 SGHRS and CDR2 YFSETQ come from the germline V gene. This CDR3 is CASSWGGTREETQYF. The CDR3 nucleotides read TGCGCCAGCAGCTGGGGGGGCACCAGGGAAGAGACCCAGTACTTC.

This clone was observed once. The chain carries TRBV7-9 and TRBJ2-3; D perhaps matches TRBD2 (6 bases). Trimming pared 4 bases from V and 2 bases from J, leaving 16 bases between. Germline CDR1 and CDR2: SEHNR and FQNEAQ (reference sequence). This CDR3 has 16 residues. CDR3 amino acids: CASSSGVRGNTDTQYF. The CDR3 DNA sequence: TGTGCCAGCAGCTCCGGGGTGCGGGGAAACACAGATACGCAGTATTTT.

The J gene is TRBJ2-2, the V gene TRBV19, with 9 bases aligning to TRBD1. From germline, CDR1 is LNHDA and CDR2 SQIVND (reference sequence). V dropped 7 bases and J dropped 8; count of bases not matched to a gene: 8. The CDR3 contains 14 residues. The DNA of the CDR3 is TGTGCCAGTACTAGGACAGGGGTTATTGGGGAGCTGTTTTTT. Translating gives CASTRTGVIGELFF. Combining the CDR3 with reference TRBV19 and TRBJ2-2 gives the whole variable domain DGGITQSPKYLFRKEGQNVTLSCEQNLNHDAMYWYRQDPGQGLRLIYYSQIVNDFQKGDIAEGYSVSREKKESFPLTVTSAQKNPTAFYLCASTRTGVIGELFFGEGSRLTVL.

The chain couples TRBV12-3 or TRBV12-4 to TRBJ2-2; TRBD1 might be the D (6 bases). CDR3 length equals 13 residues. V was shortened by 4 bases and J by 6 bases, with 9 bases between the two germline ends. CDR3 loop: CASSSGTSGELFF. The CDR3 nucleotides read TGTGCCAGCAGTTCGGGGACATCCGGGGAGCTGTTTTTT.

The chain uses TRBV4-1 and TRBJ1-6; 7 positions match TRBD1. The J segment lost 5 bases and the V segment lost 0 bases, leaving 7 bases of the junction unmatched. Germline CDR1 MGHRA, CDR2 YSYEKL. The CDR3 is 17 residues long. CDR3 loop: CASSQEAGGFHNSPLHF. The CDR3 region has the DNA TGCGCCAGCAGCCAAGAGGCAGGGGGATTCCATAATTCACCCCTCCACTTT.

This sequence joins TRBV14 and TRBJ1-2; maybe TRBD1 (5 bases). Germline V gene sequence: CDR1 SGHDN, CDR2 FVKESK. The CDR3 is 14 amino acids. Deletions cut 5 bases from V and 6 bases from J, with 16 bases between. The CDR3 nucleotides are TGTGCCAGCAGCGGGCAGGGAGGGAATCATGGCTACACCTTC. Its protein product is CASSGQGGNHGYTF. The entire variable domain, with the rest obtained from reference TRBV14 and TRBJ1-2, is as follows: EAGVTQFPSHSVIEKGQTVTLRCDPISGHDNLYWYRRVMGKEIKFLLHFVKESKQDESGMPNNRFLAERTGGTYSTLKVQPAELEDSGVYFCASSGQGGNHGYTFGSGTRLTVV.

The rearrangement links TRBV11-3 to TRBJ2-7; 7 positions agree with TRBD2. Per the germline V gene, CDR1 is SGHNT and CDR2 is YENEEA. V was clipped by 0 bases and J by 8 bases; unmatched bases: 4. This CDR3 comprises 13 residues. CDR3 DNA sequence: TGTGCCAGCAGCTTAGACCGGGAGGCCCAGCAGTACTTC. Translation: CASSLDREAQQYF.

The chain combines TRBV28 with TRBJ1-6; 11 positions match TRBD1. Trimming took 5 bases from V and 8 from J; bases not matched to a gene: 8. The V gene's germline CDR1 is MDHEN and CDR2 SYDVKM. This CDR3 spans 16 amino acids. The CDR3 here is CASSPGTGGQDSPLHF. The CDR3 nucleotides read TGTGCCAGCAGTCCCGGGACAGGGGGTCAGGATTCACCCCTCCACTTT. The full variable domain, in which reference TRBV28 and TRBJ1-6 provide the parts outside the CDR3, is DVKVTQSSRYLVKRTGEKVFLECVQDMDHENMFWYRQDPGLGLRLIYFSYDVKMKEKGDIPEGYSVSREKKERFSLILESASTNQTSMYLCASSPGTGGQDSPLHFGNGTRLTVT.

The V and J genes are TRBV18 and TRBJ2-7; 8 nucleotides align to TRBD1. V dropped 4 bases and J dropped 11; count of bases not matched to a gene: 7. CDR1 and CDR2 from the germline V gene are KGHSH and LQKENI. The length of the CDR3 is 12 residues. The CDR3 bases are TGTGCCAGCTCACTGGACAGGGCGGAGGAGTACTTC. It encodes CASSLDRAEEYF.

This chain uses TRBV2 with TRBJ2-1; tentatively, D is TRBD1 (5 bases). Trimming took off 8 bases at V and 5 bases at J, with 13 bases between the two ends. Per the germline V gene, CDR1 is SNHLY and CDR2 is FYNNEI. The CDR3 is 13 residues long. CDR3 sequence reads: CASSGWFNNEQFF. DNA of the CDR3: TGTGCCAGCTCAGGGTGGTTTAACAATGAGCAGTTCTTC.

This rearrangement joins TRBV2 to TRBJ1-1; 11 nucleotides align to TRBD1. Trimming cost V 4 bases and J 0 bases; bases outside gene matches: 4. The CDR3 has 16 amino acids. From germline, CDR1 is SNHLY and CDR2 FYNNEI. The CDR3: CASSAGQGALNTEAFF. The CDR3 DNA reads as TGTGCCAGCAGTGCTGGACAGGGGGCTTTGAACACTGAAGCTTTCTTT.

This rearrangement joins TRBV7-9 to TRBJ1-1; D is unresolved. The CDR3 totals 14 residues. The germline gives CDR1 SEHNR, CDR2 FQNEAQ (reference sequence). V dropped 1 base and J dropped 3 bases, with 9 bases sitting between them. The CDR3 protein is CASSLVSLYTEAFF. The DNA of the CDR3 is TGTGCCAGCAGCTTAGTCTCTCTATACACTGAAGCTTTCTTT. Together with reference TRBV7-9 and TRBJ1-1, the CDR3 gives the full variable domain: DTGVSQNPRHKITKRGQNVTFRCDPISEHNRLYWYRQTLGQGPEFLTYFQNEAQLEKSRLLSDRFSAERPKGSFSTLEIQRTEQGDSAMYLCASSLVSLYTEAFFGQGTRLTVV.

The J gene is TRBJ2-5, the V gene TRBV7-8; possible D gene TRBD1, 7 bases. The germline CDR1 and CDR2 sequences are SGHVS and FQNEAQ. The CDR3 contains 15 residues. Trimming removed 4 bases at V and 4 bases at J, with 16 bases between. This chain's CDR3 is CASSSKEGARETQYF. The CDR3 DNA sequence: TGTGCCAGCAGCTCGAAGGAGGGGGCTCGAGAGACCCAGTACTTC.

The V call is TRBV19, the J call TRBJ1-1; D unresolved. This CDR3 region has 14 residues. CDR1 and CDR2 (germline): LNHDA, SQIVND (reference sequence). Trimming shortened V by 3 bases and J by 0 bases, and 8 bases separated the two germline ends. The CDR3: CASSISRLNTEAFF. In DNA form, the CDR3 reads TGTGCCAGTAGTATTTCCAGGTTGAACACTGAAGCTTTCTTT.

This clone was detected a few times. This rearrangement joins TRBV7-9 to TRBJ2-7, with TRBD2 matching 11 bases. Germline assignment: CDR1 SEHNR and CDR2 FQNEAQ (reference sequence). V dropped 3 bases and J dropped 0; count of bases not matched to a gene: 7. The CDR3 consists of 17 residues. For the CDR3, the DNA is TGTGCCAGCAGCTTCGCTCTAGCGGGAGGCGCCTCCTACGAGCAGTACTTC. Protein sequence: CASSFALAGGASYEQYF.

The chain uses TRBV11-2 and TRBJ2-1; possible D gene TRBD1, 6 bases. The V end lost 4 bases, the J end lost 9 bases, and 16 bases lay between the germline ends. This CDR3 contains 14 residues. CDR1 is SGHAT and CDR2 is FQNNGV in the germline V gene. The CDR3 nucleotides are TGTGCCAGCAGCTCGAACCCAACAGGGTCTGAGCAGTTCTTC. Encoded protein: CASSSNPTGSEQFF.

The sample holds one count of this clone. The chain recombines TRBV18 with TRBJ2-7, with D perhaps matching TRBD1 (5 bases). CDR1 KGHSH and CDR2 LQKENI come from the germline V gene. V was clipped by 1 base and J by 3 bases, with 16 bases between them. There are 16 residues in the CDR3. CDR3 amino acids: CASSPRPTGLDYEQYF. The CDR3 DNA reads TGTGCCAGCTCACCACGTCCCACAGGCTTGGACTACGAGCAGTACTTC.

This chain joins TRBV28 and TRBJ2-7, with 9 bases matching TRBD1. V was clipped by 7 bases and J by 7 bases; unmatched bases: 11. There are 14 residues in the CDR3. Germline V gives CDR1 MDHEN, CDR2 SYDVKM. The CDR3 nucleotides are TGTGCCAGCACCCGGGACAGGGTGATCGGGGAGCAGTACTTC. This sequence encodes CASTRDRVIGEQYF.

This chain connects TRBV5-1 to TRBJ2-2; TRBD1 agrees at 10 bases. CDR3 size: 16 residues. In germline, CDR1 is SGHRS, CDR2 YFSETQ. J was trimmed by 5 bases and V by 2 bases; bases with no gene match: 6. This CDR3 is CASSFLGTGETGELFF. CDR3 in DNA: TGCGCCAGCAGCTTCCTCGGGACAGGGGAAACCGGGGAGCTGTTTTTT.

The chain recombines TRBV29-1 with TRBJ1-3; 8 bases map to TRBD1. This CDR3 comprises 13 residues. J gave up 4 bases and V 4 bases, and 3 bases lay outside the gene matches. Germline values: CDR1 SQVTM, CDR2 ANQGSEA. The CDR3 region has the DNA TGCAGCGTTGGGCAGGGGGCAGGAAACACCATATATTTT. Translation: CSVGQGAGNTIYF.